This TCR beta chain was sequenced for a study of CD8 T cells in ankylosing spondylitis. J was trimmed by 7 bases and V by 6 bases; bases with no gene match: 7. The CDR3 totals 14 residues. Germline CDR1 ENHRY, CDR2 SYGVKD. General study findings and limits: Previous work reported some of these motif variants in the synovial fluid and blood of reactive arthritis.

TCR beta libraries were made by quantitative 5'-RACE with molecular barcodes. In TCRdb, the 5' RACE reads were re-called with MiXCR into one record per CDR3 protein. The table lists some 200,000 distinct CDR3 sequences, over 15% of them singletons. A remark on this clonotype: Its specificity is not known.

The chain links TRBV10-3 to TRBJ2-1; 9 nucleotides align to TRBD2. The sequenced sample was blood, either unsorted or a sorted T cell fraction (not recorded which). The clonotype was recovered from a male donor aged 10-35 years with ankylosing spondylitis or in good health (not recorded which). This CDR3 is CAISLLAGPNEQFF. For the CDR3, the DNA is TGTGCCATCAGCCTACTAGCGGGCCCTAATGAGCAGTTCTTC.